This T cell receptor (beta chain) is from a study of neurological immune-mediated disorders. TCRdb fed the 5' RACE reads into MiXCR, producing one record per CDR3 protein. The sample lists 60,000 to 80,000 distinct CDR3 sequences, 4.5% to 5.5% occurring once. There are a few counts of this clonotype. The CDR3 spans 15 residues. Germline V gene lookup returns CDR1 SGHRS and CDR2 YFSETQ. V lost 4 bases to trimming and J lost 1 base; unmatched junction nucleotides: 5. This clonotype was sampled from a woman aged 45 to 65 with multiple sclerosis. The V gene is TRBV5-1, the J gene TRBJ2-1; 7 nucleotides align to TRBD1. Sequencing was carried out using PBMCs. The CDR3 is CASSPRQGSYNEQFF. Written as DNA, the CDR3 is TGCGCCAGCAGCCCCAGACAGGGTTCCTACAATGAGCAGTTCTTC.